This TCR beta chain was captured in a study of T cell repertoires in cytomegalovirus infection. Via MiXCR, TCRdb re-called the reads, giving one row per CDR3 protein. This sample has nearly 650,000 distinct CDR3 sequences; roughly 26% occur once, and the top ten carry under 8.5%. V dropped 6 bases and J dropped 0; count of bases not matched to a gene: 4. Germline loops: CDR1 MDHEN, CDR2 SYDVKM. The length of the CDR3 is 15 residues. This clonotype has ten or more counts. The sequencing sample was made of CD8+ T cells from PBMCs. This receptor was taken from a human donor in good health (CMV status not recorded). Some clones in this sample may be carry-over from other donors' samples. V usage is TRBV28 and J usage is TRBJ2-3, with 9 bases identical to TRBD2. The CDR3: CASRTLAGSTDTQYF. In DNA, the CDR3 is TGTGCCAGCAGAACCCTAGCGGGGAGCACAGATACGCAGTATTTT.